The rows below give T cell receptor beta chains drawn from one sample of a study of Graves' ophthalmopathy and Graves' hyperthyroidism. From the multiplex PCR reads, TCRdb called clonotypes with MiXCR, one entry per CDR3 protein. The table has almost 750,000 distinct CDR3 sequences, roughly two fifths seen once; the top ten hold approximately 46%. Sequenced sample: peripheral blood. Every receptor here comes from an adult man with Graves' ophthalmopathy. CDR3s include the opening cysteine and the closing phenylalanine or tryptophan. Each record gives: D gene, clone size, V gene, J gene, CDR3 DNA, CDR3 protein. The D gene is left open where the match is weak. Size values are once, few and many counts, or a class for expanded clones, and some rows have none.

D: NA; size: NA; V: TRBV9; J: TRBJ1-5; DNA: TGTGCCAGCAGCCAAACTGGGTTCTTTCCCCAGCATTTT; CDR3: CASSQTGFFPQHF
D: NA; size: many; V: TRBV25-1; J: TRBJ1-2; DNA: TGTGCCAGCAGTGGCCCGGGGGGGGGCTGGGCTGGCTACACCTTC; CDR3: CASSGPGGGWAGYTF
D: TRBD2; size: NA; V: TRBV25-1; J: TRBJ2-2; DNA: TGTGCCAGCAGCTTGACAACTAGCGGCACCGGGGAGCTGTTTTTT; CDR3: CASSLTTSGTGELFF
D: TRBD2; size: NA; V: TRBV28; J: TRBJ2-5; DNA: TGTGCCAGCTCACTTACGACTAGCGGCTACCAAGAGACCCAGTACTTC; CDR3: CASSLTTSGYQETQYF
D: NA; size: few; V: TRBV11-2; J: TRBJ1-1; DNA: TGTGCCAGCAGCTTAATGGGTCTGAACACTGAAGCTTTCTTT; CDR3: CASSLMGLNTEAFF
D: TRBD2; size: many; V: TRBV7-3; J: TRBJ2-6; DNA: TGTGCCAGCAGCTTAAGAGCGGGATGGGGGGCCAACGTCCTGACTTTC; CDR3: CASSLRAGWGANVLTF
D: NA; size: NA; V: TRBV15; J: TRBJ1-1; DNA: TGTGCCAGCACTTTGACCGGACGCTCTGAAGCTTTCTTT; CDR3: CASTLTGRSEAFF
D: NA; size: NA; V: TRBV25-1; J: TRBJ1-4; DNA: TGTGCCAGCTTGAGGGGAGGGGATGAAAAACTGTTTTTT; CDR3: CASLRGGDEKLFF
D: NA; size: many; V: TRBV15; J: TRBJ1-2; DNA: TGTGCCACCAGCAGAGATAGGCGGATCTATGGCTACACCTTC; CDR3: CATSRDRRIYGYTF
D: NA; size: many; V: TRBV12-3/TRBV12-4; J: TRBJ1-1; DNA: TGTGCCAGCAGTCCCCGTCCGGCGAGGAACACTGAAGCTTTCTTT; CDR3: CASSPRPARNTEAFF
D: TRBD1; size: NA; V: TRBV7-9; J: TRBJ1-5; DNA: TGTGCCAGCAGAGGGACAGCCCTGTGTCAGCCCCAGCATTTT; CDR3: CASRGTALCQPQHF
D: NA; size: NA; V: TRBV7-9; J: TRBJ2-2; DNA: TGTGCCAGTGCCTTCCTCGACAGATCCACCGGGGAGCTGTTTTTT; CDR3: CASAFLDRSTGELFF
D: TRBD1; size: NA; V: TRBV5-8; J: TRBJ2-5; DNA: TGTGCCAGCAGCTTTATGTTCGCGGGACAGGGGCCAGAGACCCAGTACTTC; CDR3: CASSFMFAGQGPETQYF
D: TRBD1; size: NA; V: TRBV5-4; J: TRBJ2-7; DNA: TGTGCCAGCAGCTCGACAGGGAAGGCCTACGAGCAGTACTTC; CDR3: CASSSTGKAYEQYF
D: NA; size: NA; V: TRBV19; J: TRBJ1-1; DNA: TGTGCCAGTAGTATATGGGAAAACGGAGGCACTGAAGCTTTCTTT; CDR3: CASSIWENGGTEAFF